This TCR beta chain was found in a study of type 1 regulatory T cells. Overall study: T-allo10 is an in vitro-generated, Tr1-enriched CD4 T cell product specific for alloantigen. General study results and limits: Tr1 cells had a more restricted TCR repertoire than non-Tr1 cells.

The CDR3 is made up of 15 amino acids. The trim removed 0 bases at V and 4 bases at J, leaving 4 bases unmatched. The germline V gene has CDR1 SQVTM and CDR2 ANQGSEA. TCRdb called the reads again in MiXCR, with one record for every CDR3 protein. The sample has 55,000 to 65,000 distinct CDR3 sequences; 62% are singletons. About this clonotype: Its antigen is not known.

The sequencing sample was made of cultured non-Tr1 T cells, either the whole culture or a sorted T cell fraction (not recorded which). The rearrangement joins TRBV29-1 to TRBJ2-7; 12 nucleotides match TRBD2. This sequence was found in a human donor in good health. CDR3 loop: CSVEERTSGKYEQYF. As DNA, the CDR3 is TGCAGCGTTGAAGAGAGGACTAGCGGGAAGTACGAGCAGTACTTC.